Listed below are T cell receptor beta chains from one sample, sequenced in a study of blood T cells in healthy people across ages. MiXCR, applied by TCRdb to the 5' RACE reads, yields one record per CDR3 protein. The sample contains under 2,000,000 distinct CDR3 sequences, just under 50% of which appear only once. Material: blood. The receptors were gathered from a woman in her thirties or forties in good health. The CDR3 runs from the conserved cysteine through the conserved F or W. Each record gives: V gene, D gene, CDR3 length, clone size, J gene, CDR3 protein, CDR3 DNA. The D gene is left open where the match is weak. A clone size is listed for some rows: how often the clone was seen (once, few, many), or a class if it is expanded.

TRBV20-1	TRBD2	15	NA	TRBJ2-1	CSARDLAGALNEQFF	TGCAGTGCTAGAGATCTAGCGGGGGCTCTTAATGAGCAGTTCTTC
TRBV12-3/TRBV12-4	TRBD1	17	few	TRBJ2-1	CASSLGDRGFQYNEQFF	TGTGCCAGCAGTTTAGGGGACAGGGGGTTTCAATACAATGAGCAGTTCTTC
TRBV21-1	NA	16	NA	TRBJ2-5	CASSKSQLLLQETQYF	TGTGCCAGCAGCAAAAGTCAGCTACTTCTTCAGGAGACCCAGTACTTC
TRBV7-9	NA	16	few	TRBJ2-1	CASSLERLVQYNEQFF	TGTGCCAGCAGCTTAGAACGGCTAGTCCAATACAATGAGCAGTTCTTC
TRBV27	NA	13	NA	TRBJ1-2	CASSSREVYGYTF	TGTGCCAGCAGTTCCAGGGAAGTCTATGGCTACACCTTC
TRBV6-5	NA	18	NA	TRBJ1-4	CASSYWPGKEMTNEKLFF	TGTGCCAGCAGTTACTGGCCAGGGAAGGAAATGACTAATGAAAAACTGTTTTTT
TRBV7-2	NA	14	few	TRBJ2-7	CASSLVGRSFEQYF	TGTGCCAGCAGCTTAGTAGGCCGGAGCTTCGAGCAGTACTTC
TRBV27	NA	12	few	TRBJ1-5	CASSIWGQPQHF	TGTGCCAGCAGTATCTGGGGCCAGCCCCAGCATTTT
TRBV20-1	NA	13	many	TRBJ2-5	CSARGSLQETQYF	TGCAGTGCTAGGGGCAGCCTCCAAGAGACCCAGTACTTC
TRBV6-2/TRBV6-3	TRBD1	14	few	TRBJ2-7	CASSPDRVLYEQYF	TGTGCCAGCAGCCCGGACAGGGTCTTGTACGAGCAGTACTTC
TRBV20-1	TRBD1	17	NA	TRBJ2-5	CSARYAWTGSSYNEQYF	TGCAGTGCTAGATACGCCTGGACAGGATCCTCCTACAATGAGCAGTACTTC
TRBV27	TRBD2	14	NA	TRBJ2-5	CASSLRGNKETQYF	TGTGCCAGCAGTTTGCGGGGGAATAAGGAGACCCAGTACTTC
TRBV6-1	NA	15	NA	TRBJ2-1	CASSEGLIPYNEQFF	TGTGCCAGCAGTGAAGGCCTAATCCCCTACAATGAGCAGTTCTTC
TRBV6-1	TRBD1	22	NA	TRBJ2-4	CASSEMGQGGRAQRLAKNIQYF	TGTGCCAGCAGTGAAATGGGACAGGGTGGTAGGGCGCAGAGGCTAGCCAAAAACATTCAGTACTTC
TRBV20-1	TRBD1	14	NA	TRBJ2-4	CSARRGTGVVEQYF	TGCAGTGCTCGCAGGGGGACAGGGGTCGTAGAGCAGTACTTC
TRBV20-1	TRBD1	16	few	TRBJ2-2	CSARRTGTGDTGELFF	TGCAGTGCTAGACGAACCGGGACAGGTGACACCGGGGAGCTGTTTTTT
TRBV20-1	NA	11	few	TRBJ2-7	CSAEEVREQYF	TGCAGTGCTGAGGAGGTGCGCGAGCAGTACTTC
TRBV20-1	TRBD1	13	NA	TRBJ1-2	CSAPTGGRDGYTF	TGCAGTGCACCGACAGGGGGCCGGGATGGCTACACCTTC
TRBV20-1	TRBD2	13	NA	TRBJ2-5	CSAPSGGAGTQYF	TGCAGTGCCCCTAGCGGGGGGGCTGGGACCCAGTACTTC
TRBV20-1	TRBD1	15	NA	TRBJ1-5	CSARVPRDSYQPQHF	TGCAGCGCTAGAGTTCCCAGGGACAGCTATCAGCCCCAGCATTTT
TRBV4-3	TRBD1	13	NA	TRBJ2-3	CAKRTGGADTQYF	TGCGCCAAGAGGACAGGGGGCGCGGATACGCAGTATTTT
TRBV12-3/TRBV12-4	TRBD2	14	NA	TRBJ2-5	CASGTSGGFRTQYF	TGTGCCAGCGGGACTAGCGGGGGATTCAGGACCCAGTACTTC
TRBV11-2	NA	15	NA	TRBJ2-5	CASSLDRAGRETQYF	TGTGCCAGCAGCTTAGATCGGGCGGGGAGGGAGACCCAGTACTTC
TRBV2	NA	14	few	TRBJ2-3	CASKADTSTDTQYF	TGTGCCAGCAAGGCGGATACTAGCACAGATACGCAGTATTTT
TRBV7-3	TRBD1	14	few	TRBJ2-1	CASSLTPDRAEQFF	TGTGCCAGCAGCTTAACCCCAGACAGGGCTGAGCAGTTCTTC
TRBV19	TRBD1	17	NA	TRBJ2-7	CASSMSARDSHSYEQYF	TGTGCCAGTAGTATGTCAGCCCGGGACAGCCACTCCTACGAGCAGTACTTC
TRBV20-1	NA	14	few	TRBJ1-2	CSASIGGDTYGYTF	TGCAGTGCTAGCATCGGAGGGGACACCTATGGCTACACCTTC